This TCR beta chain appears in the sequencing data of a study of beta chain features in type 1 diabetes. What was sequenced were expressed TCRB transcripts, since all of the isolated RNA had been reverse transcribed. The method was immunoSEQ multiplex PCR; TCRdb's version includes in-frame clones alone and lacks a portion of them. The table records a few hundred thousand clones, approximately 13% of them present only once. The CDR3 is 11 amino acids. Trimming shortened V by 7 bases and J by 4 bases, and 7 bases separated the two germline ends. Germline V gives CDR1 MNHEY, CDR2 SVGAGI. Overall study findings and caveats: Within each of all four CD4+ subsets, Type 1 diabetes patients had TCRB CDR3s that were moderately but significantly shorter.

This clone was picked up a small number of times. Its antigen is undetermined. The sequence was obtained from a woman aged 18-29 years with type 1 diabetes. The chain links TRBV6-5 to TRBJ2-5; D not resolved. The sample consisted of naive CD4+ T cells from blood. The CDR3 is CASTPGETQYF. In DNA form, the CDR3 reads TGTGCCAGCACTCCGGGAGAGACCCAGTACTTC.